The 11 T cell receptor beta chains below come from one sample, sequenced in a study of lymphopenia after photon versus proton radiotherapy. Assay used: immunoSEQ multiplex PCR; TCRdb lists only in-frame clones, some missing. In the table there are approximately 65,000 clones, over 80% of which are singletons. The specimen was peripheral blood, collected from a patient treated with proton-based radiotherapy. The receptors here all came from a man older than 75 with esophageal cancer.

V usage is TRBV9 and J usage is TRBJ1-4; D uncertain. V lost 4 bases and J lost 0, with 19 bases in between. CDR1 is SGDLS and CDR2 is YYNGEE in the germline V gene. The CDR3 extends over 18 amino acids. The CDR3 nucleotides are TGTGCCAGCAGCACTACCCCTCAAGGGCACGCAACTAATGAAAAACTGTTTTTT. It translates to CASSTTPQGHATNEKLFF.

The chain is built from TRBV19 and TRBJ1-1; D possibly corresponds to TRBD1 (5 bases). Per the germline V gene, CDR1 is LNHDA and CDR2 is SQIVND (reference sequence). The CDR3 is made up of 14 amino acids. Trimming removed 5 bases at V and 0 bases at J, with 10 bases between. The CDR3 region is CASSQRGMNTEAFF. The CDR3 bases are TGTGCCAGTAGTCAGCGGGGGATGAACACTGAAGCTTTCTTT.

The chain has TRBV20-1 and TRBJ2-3; D remains ambiguous. Germline V CDR1 and CDR2: DFQATT, SNEGSKA (reference sequence). V gave up 6 bases and J gave up 4 bases, with 8 bases separating them. This CDR3 contains 11 residues. The CDR3, as DNA: TGCAGTGCCCTAACCCCAGATACGCAGTATTTT. Its translation is CSALTPDTQYF.

This rearrangement joins TRBV2 to TRBJ1-5; D might be TRBD1 (6 bases). Trimming shortened V by 3 bases and J by 2 bases, and 11 bases separated the two germline ends. The CDR3 is 15 residues long. Germline lookup yields CDR1 SNHLY and CDR2 FYNNEI. The CDR3 DNA follows: TGTGCCAGCAGTGACGGACAGCAGGGCAATCAGCCCCAGCATTTT. Protein sequence: CASSDGQQGNQPQHF.

The chain carries TRBV19 and TRBJ2-7, with 7 bases that match TRBD1. V dropped 5 bases and J dropped 8; count of bases not matched to a gene: 9. Germline CDR1 reads LNHDA; CDR2 reads SQIVND (reference sequence). The length of the CDR3 is 13 residues. The CDR3 bases are TGTGCCAGTAGTTACCCGGGACAGCTAAAGCAGTACTTC. The encoded protein is CASSYPGQLKQYF.

The gene calls are TRBV29-1 and TRBJ2-6; 7 nucleotides line up with TRBD1. Germline-derived CDR1 and CDR2 are SQVTM and ANQGSEA. V trimming: 7 bases; J trimming: 2 bases; junction bases outside the gene matches: 5. The CDR3 contains 14 residues. The CDR3 DNA reads TGCAGCGCCATAGGGGGCGCTGGGGCCAACGTCCTGACTTTC. It specifies CSAIGGAGANVLTF.

The rearrangement links TRBV5-1 to TRBJ1-1; 8 nucleotides align to TRBD1. This CDR3 spans 14 amino acids. V lost 1 base, J lost 4 bases, and 3 bases stayed unmatched. Germline V gene lookup returns CDR1 SGHRS and CDR2 YFSETQ. The chain's CDR3 is CASSLQGQGTEAFF. The CDR3 coding sequence is TGCGCCAGCAGCTTGCAAGGACAGGGCACTGAAGCTTTCTTT.

This chain uses TRBV19 with TRBJ1-1, with D perhaps TRBD1 (6 bases). The CDR3 loop spans 14 amino acids. Per germline, CDR1 LNHDA and CDR2 SQIVND (reference sequence). The V end lost 7 bases, the J end lost 1 base, and 13 bases lay between the germline ends. Here the CDR3 DNA reads TGTGCCAGTAAAGTTCGGACAGCGAACACTGAAGCTTTCTTT. Translating gives CASKVRTANTEAFF.

The chain links TRBV28 to TRBJ1-5; D uncertain. Germline-derived CDR1 and CDR2 are MDHEN and SYDVKM. Trimming pared 3 bases from V and 6 bases from J, leaving 3 bases between. This CDR3 spans 11 amino acids. The CDR3 protein is CASSFSQPQHF. DNA for the CDR3: TGTGCCAGCAGTTTCTCTCAGCCCCAGCATTTT.

This rearrangement joins TRBV5-5 to TRBJ1-5, with D perhaps matching TRBD1 (5 bases). The V end was cut by 2 bases, the J end by 3 bases, with 9 bases between. The CDR3 totals 14 residues. CDR1 and CDR2 from the germline V gene are SGHKS and YYEKEE (reference sequence). DNA for the CDR3: TGTGCCAGCAGCTTCGCAGGGATCAATCAGCCCCAGCATTTT. It is translated as CASSFAGINQPQHF.

V usage is TRBV7-2 and J usage is TRBJ2-5; maybe TRBD1 (6 bases). Judging by the DNA end, TRBJ2-7 fits better; the J call may be wrong. CDR1 SGHTA and CDR2 FQGNSA come from the germline V gene. This CDR3 region has 15 residues. The CDR3 DNA reads as TGTGCCAGCAGCTTAGCGGGGGCAGCTTCCTACGAGCAGTACTTC. It encodes CASSLAGAASYEQYF.